This entry lists 23 T cell receptor beta chains sequenced from one sample in a study of T cell clonality in common variable immunodeficiency. Some clones are missing from TCRdb's copy, which holds only in-frame ones; the method was immunoSEQ multiplex PCR. Found here are roughly 79,000 clones, no singletons; the ten largest cover 0.8%. The sequenced material came from peripheral blood mononuclear cells. These TCRs come from a person aged 18 to 75 in good health.

This clone has ten or more counts. Read sequence stops 3 residues before the CDR3 end, and the germline J gene provides the missing end. This chain links TRBV10-3 with TRBJ1-1; D not certain. This CDR3 spans 14 amino acids. V lost 6 bases, J lost 1 base, and 12 bases lay in between. The V gene's germline CDR1 is ENHRY and CDR2 SYGVKD. The CDR3 loop is CAIRERTANTEAFF. The DNA read from the CDR3 is TGTGCCATCAGGGAACGGACTGCGAACACTGAA.

This clone was counted ten times or more. Partial CDR3 DNA: TGCAGCGTTGCAGGGAGGGAGGGCCTGAACGAG. Its translation: CSVAGREGLNE. The entire CDR3 is CSVAGREGLNEQYF. The rearrangement joins TRBV29-1 to TRBJ2-7; TRBD2 matches 7 bases. The observed sequence ends 3 residues before the CDR3 terminus, with the missing tail filled in from the germline J gene. The CDR3 is made up of 14 amino acids. The junction had 11 bases not matched to a gene; V was cut back by 4 bases and J by 5 bases. Germline loops: CDR1 SQVTM, CDR2 ANQGSEA.

This clone was recorded many times. The read stops 3 residues short of the end of the CDR3; the missing end is completed from the germline J gene. The genes are TRBV19 and TRBJ2-1; 7 bases map to TRBD2. The CDR3 has 17 amino acids. In germline, CDR1 is LNHDA, CDR2 SQIVND (reference sequence). Trimming at V came to 5 bases and at J to 5 bases, leaving 15 bases not matched to a gene. CDR3 in amino acids: CASSPLSGRASDNEQFF. CDR3 DNA (partial): TGTGCCAGTAGTCCCTTGTCGGGGAGGGCCTCGGACAATGAG.

The sample holds many counts of this clone. The read ends 3 residues shy of where the CDR3 ends; the end is completed using the germline J gene. V gene TRBV7-2 combines with J gene TRBJ2-2; tentatively, D is TRBD2 (5 bases). Germline V gene data show CDR1 as SGHTA and CDR2 as FQGNSA. This CDR3 region has 15 residues. The V end was cut by 9 bases, the J end by 2 bases, with 16 bases between. The CDR3 is CASQTSGLNTGELFF. The CDR3 bases that were read are TGTGCCAGTCAAACAAGCGGACTCAACACCGGGGAG.

This clone was counted ten times or more. The CDR3 extends 3 residues past the end of the read, so its final part is completed from the germline J gene. The rearrangement joins TRBV20-1 to TRBJ1-1; D is unclear. V was trimmed by 0 bases and J by 1 base, leaving 6 bases between them. CDR1 and CDR2 from the germline V gene are DFQATT and SNEGSKA (reference sequence). CDR3 size: 13 residues. CDR3 DNA (partial): TGCAGTGCTAGAGAGGCCAGGAACACTGAA. Its protein product is CSAREARNTE. The whole CDR3 protein is CSAREARNTEAFF.

This clone was seen ten or more times. The CDR3 end falls 3 residues outside the read, so it is completed with the germline J gene. The chain couples TRBV30 to TRBJ2-7; D is ambiguous. V shed 0 bases and J shed 0 bases, with 9 bases lying between them. From germline, CDR1 is GTSNPN and CDR2 SVGIG (reference sequence). This CDR3 spans 14 amino acids. The covered CDR3 bases are TGTGCCTGGAGTGTTACTATCGACTCCTACGAG. Protein sequence: CAWSVTIDSYE. The whole CDR3 is CAWSVTIDSYEQYF.

This clone was seen ten or more times. The missing CDR3 end, 3 residues past where the read stops, is filled in from the germline J gene. The chain couples TRBV29-1 to TRBJ1-2; D is unresolved. The germline CDR1 and CDR2 sequences are SQVTM and ANQGSEA. V lost 8 bases to trimming and J lost 3 bases, with 4 bases between them. This CDR3 contains 9 residues. CDR3 amino acids: CSTDYGYTF. CDR3 DNA, as far as it was read: TGCAGCACAGACTATGGC.

This clone was detected many times. Sequence at one end of the junction differs from germline and may be a read error. With the read ending 3 residues before the CDR3 end, the germline J gene is used to fill in that end. This sequence joins TRBV4-2 and TRBJ2-7; D unresolved. The germline V gene encodes CDR1 LGHNA and CDR2 YNFKEQ. The CDR3 runs 15 residues. The CDR3 bases that were read are TGCGCCAGCAGCCAAGACCGACGTACACTATACGAG. It codes for CASSQDRRTLYE. The entire CDR3 protein is CASSQDRRTLYEQYF.

This clone was detected many times. Coverage ceases 3 residues before the CDR3 finishes, and the germline J gene fills in the end. J is TRBJ1-1 and V is TRBV7-2; D gene ambiguous. V dropped 2 bases and J dropped 0 bases, with 10 bases sitting between them. Per germline, CDR1 SGHTA and CDR2 FQGNSA. CDR3 length: 15 residues. The CDR3 protein is CASSLHGRMNTEAFF. The CDR3 bases that were read are TGTGCCAGCAGCTTACATGGCCGCATGAACACTGAA. Combining the CDR3 with reference TRBV7-2 and TRBJ1-1 gives the whole variable domain GAGVSQSPSNKVTEKGKDVELRCDPISGHTALYWYRQSLGQGLEFLIYFQGNSAPDKSGLPSDRFSAERTGGSVSTLTIQRTQQEDSAVYLCASSLHGRMNTEAFFGQGTRLTVV.

This clone was seen ten or more times. The read stops 3 residues short of the end of the CDR3; the missing end is completed from the germline J gene. This chain uses TRBV5-4 with TRBJ2-1; 9 bases map to TRBD1. This CDR3 comprises 15 residues. Germline V gene data show CDR1 as SGHNT and CDR2 as YYREEE (reference sequence). V was clipped by 5 bases and J by 3 bases; unmatched bases: 6. The CDR3: CASRPGTGIYNEQFF. CDR3 bases read: TGTGCCAGCAGGCCCGGGACAGGGATCTACAATGAG.

This clone was recorded at least ten times. Read sequence stops 3 residues before the CDR3 end, and the germline J gene provides the missing end. This chain joins TRBV12-3 or TRBV12-4 and TRBJ2-4; TRBD1 agrees at 11 bases. The CDR3 consists of 16 residues. With V trimmed by 5 bases and J by 0 bases, 3 bases remained unmatched. The CDR3 DNA, read in part, is TGTGCCAGCAGTGGGACAGGGGGGATAGCCAAAAACATT. It yields the protein CASSGTGGIAKNI. The full CDR3 protein reads CASSGTGGIAKNIQYF.

This clone was recorded many times. The CDR3 end falls 3 residues outside the read, so it is completed with the germline J gene. The V and J genes are TRBV20-1 and TRBJ1-1; D uncertain. The germline V gene has CDR1 DFQATT and CDR2 SNEGSKA (reference sequence). CDR3 size: 17 residues. V lost 0 bases, J lost 7 bases, and 24 bases lay in between. The sequenced CDR3 bases are TGCAGTGCTAGAGATATTGGGTTAAGTTGGGCGACCGGTGAA. It encodes CSARDIGLSWATGE. The CDR3, in full, reads CSARDIGLSWATGEAFF.

This clone has only a few counts. A much larger clone is a single base away; this may be a read error. The sequence runs out 3 residues before the end of the CDR3; the remainder is reconstructed from the germline J gene. The chain combines TRBV6-1 with TRBJ2-2; D possibly corresponds to TRBD2 (6 bases). The CDR3 has 16 residues. CDR1 and CDR2 (germline): MNHNS, SASEGT. Here the CDR3 reads CASSVGTSINTGGLFF. The CDR3 DNA, read in part, is TGTGCCAGCAGTGTTGGGACTTCAATTAACACCGGGGGG.

This clone occurred many times. The DNA read from the CDR3 is TGTGCCAGCAGCACCTCCCCCCGGTTGAACACTGAA. It encodes CASSTSPRLNTE. The entire CDR3 is CASSTSPRLNTEAFF. The rearrangement joins TRBV7-2 to TRBJ1-1; no clear D gene. Sequencing ends 3 residues short of the CDR3 end; the germline J gene provides the rest. V was trimmed by 5 bases and J by 0 bases, leaving 13 bases between them. CDR3 length equals 15 residues. The germline CDR1 and CDR2 sequences are SGHTA and FQGNSA.

This clone has ten or more counts. The read ends 3 residues before the CDR3 terminus; that terminus is restored from the germline J gene. The V gene is TRBV20-1, the J gene TRBJ2-7, with TRBD1 as a possible D gene (6 bases). This CDR3 has 12 amino acids. CDR1 is DFQATT, CDR2 SNEGSKA, per germline (reference sequence). The ends were cut back, 4 bases at V and 5 bases at J, with 12 bases in the middle. The chain's CDR3 is CSAKRGTNEQYF. The sequenced part of the CDR3 DNA is TGCAGTGCTAAAAGGGGGACAAACGAG.

This clone appeared many times. The CDR3 goes on 3 residues after the read ends, and that part is filled in from the germline J gene. This chain uses TRBV7-6 with TRBJ2-2, with a weak D call TRBD2 (5 bases). This CDR3 contains 14 residues. Germline V gene data show CDR1 as SGHVS and CDR2 as FNYEAQ. Trimming took off 11 bases at V and 3 bases at J, with 16 bases between the two ends. Incomplete CDR3 DNA: TGTGCCTCCGGGGTGGACTGGGACACCGGGGAG. Translation gives CASGVDWDTGE. The entire CDR3 reads CASGVDWDTGELFF.

This clone came up a few times. The CDR3 end falls 3 residues outside the read, so it is completed with the germline J gene. The genes are TRBV7-9 and TRBJ1-2; 8 positions agree with TRBD1. The CDR3 contains 13 residues. Trimming removed 4 bases from V and 4 bases from J; junction bases left unmatched: 2. CDR1 SEHNR and CDR2 FQNEAQ come from the germline V gene (reference sequence). The CDR3 loop is CASSSDRGYGYTF. The CDR3 DNA, read in part, is TGTGCCAGCAGCTCCGACAGGGGCTATGGC.

This clone was counted many times. The missing CDR3 end, 3 residues past where the read stops, is filled in from the germline J gene. This chain joins TRBV9 and TRBJ2-1, with D hard to call. The germline V gene has CDR1 SGDLS and CDR2 YYNGEE. The CDR3 is 15 residues long. Trimming left V 0 bases short and J 0 bases short, with 7 bases between. Partial CDR3 DNA: TGTGCCAGCAGCGTAGAGCCCCACTCCTACAATGAG. Protein: CASSVEPHSYNE. The full CDR3 is CASSVEPHSYNEQFF.

This clone was counted a few times. The CDR3 end lies 3 residues beyond the end of the read and is filled in from the germline J gene. The chain uses TRBV18 and TRBJ1-1; D may be TRBD1 (6 bases). The germline V gene has CDR1 KGHSH and CDR2 LQKENI. CDR3 size: 16 residues. The V end was cut by 3 bases, the J end by 0 bases, with 14 bases between. The covered CDR3 bases are TGTGCCAGCTCACCGAATACCGGGACACTGAACACTGAA. Its translation: CASSPNTGTLNTE. The full CDR3 reads CASSPNTGTLNTEAFF.

This clone was observed at least ten times. From the germline J gene comes the end of the CDR3, since the read stops 3 residues before it. This chain links TRBV5-1 with TRBJ2-7, with a tentative D call TRBD2 (5 bases). This CDR3 spans 15 amino acids. Trimming pared 0 bases from V and 2 bases from J, leaving 12 bases between. Germline V gene sequence: CDR1 SGHRS, CDR2 YFSETQ. The part of the CDR3 DNA that was read is TGCGCCAGCAGCTTGGCCGGGGTACTCACCTACGAG. Amino acid sequence: CASSLAGVLTYE. Given in full, the CDR3 is CASSLAGVLTYEQYF. The full variable domain, completed using reference TRBV5-1 and TRBJ2-7, is KAGVTQTPRYLIKTRGQQVTLSCSPISGHRSVSWYQQTPGQGLQFLFEYFSETQRNKGNFPGRFSGRQFSNSRSEMNVSTLELGDSALYLCASSLAGVLTYEQYFGPGTRLTVT.

This clone was seen at least ten times. The read is 3 residues too short to cover the CDR3 end, so that end is filled in from the germline J gene. The chain links TRBV3-1 (or the pseudogene TRBV3-2) to TRBJ2-7; unclear D gene. V was trimmed by 4 bases and J by 4 bases, leaving 14 bases between them. The CDR3 is 14 residues long. Germline-derived CDR1 and CDR2 are LGHDT and YNNKEL (reference sequence). CDR3 residues: CASSPHSGVYEQYF. CDR3 DNA (partial): TGTGCCAGCAGCCCCCATTCGGGTGTATACGAG.

This clone was picked up many times. The read ends 3 residues early relative to the CDR3; the germline J gene fills the gap. This chain links TRBV11-2 with TRBJ2-2; D not certain. The CDR3 is made up of 14 amino acids. Per germline, CDR1 SGHAT and CDR2 FQNNGV. V was shortened by 4 bases and J by 3 bases, with 9 bases between the two germline ends. CDR3 amino acids: CASSSRSDTGELFF. The covered CDR3 bases are TGTGCCAGCAGCTCCCGATCGGACACCGGGGAG.

This clone has a count of ten or more. The CDR3 extends 3 residues past the end of the read, so its final part is completed from the germline J gene. The rearrangement joins TRBV20-1 to TRBJ1-1; D possibly corresponds to TRBD1 (6 bases). Germline loops: CDR1 DFQATT, CDR2 SNEGSKA (reference sequence). The CDR3 contains 14 residues. V shed 0 bases and J shed 5 bases, with 13 bases lying between them. The CDR3 bases that were read are TGCAGTGCTAGAGATGGGGGGGGGCGGACTGAA. Its translation: CSARDGGGRTE. The CDR3, in full, reads CSARDGGGRTEAFF.